These 3 T cell receptor beta chains were all obtained from the same sample, sequenced in a study of regulatory and conventional T cells in RAG deficiency. The repertoire was sequenced with immunoSEQ multiplex PCR; TCRdb's copy has only in-frame clones and lacks some. Of tens of thousands of clones in the sample, about 90% are singletons; the top ten hold around 0.82%. The sorted regulatory T cells were CD4+, CD25-high and CD127-low, with genomic DNA sequenced. These same data were also listed under a study on regulatory T cells. From that second work: The PCR used 52 TRBV and 13 TRBJ primers.

Sequenced: Tregs sorted from blood. These receptors all stem from a human donor in good health.

The chain links TRBV7-8 to TRBJ2-7; D remains unclear. The CDR3 spans 17 residues. CDR1 SGHVS and CDR2 FQNEAQ come from the germline V gene. V was shortened by 5 bases and J by 1 base, with 21 bases between the two germline ends. The CDR3 is CASSPKVFPPLSYEQYF. The DNA for the CDR3 is TGTGCCAGCAGCCCGAAGGTTTTTCCGCCTTTATCCTACGAGCAGTACTTC.

V is TRBV6-1 and J is TRBJ2-7, with D tentatively TRBD2 (6 bases). Looked up from germline, CDR1 is MNHNS and CDR2 is SASEGT. This CDR3 comprises 13 residues. V dropped 4 bases and J dropped 9 bases, with 16 bases sitting between them. In DNA, the CDR3 is TGTGCCAGCAGTGTAGGGCCAGGGAGGTGGCAGTACTTC. Amino acids: CASSVGPGRWQYF.

This chain joins TRBV6-5 and TRBJ1-2; possible D gene TRBD1, 6 bases. Germline V gene lookup returns CDR1 MNHEY and CDR2 SVGAGI. V was trimmed by 6 bases and J by 8 bases, leaving 19 bases between them. This CDR3 region has 14 residues. DNA for the CDR3: TGTGCCAGCAGAACTGGGGCAGGGGTAGGGGGCTACACCTTC. Translated: CASRTGAGVGGYTF.